The 18 T cell receptor beta chains given below trace back to one sample, sequenced in a study of cytomegalovirus exposure and HLA in healthy donors. PCR amplification relied on 60 Vbeta primers (plus 13 Jbeta primers). The method was immunoSEQ multiplex PCR; TCRdb's version includes in-frame clones alone and lacks a portion of them. The table records roughly 120,000 clones, approximately 80% of them present only once. What was sequenced was PBMCs. The receptors shown here come from a man younger than 45 in good health and CMV-seropositive.

The rearrangement links TRBV2 to TRBJ2-3; 12 bases align to TRBD2. This CDR3 contains 21 residues. After removal of 3 bases from V and 3 bases from J, the junction contained 19 bases not matched to a gene. Per germline, CDR1 SNHLY and CDR2 FYNNEI. CDR3 in amino acids: CASSDVRRTSGVSPVTDTQYF. The CDR3 DNA sequence: TGTGCCAGCAGTGACGTACGAAGGACTAGCGGGGTCAGTCCAGTAACAGATACGCAGTATTTT.

This clone was seen a handful of times. The chain is built from TRBV14 and TRBJ2-7; possible D gene TRBD1, 6 bases. Germline V gene sequence: CDR1 SGHDN, CDR2 FVKESK. Between the trimmed V and J ends, which lost 3 bases and 3 bases, there was a span of 6 bases. CDR3 length equals 12 residues. DNA for the CDR3: TGTGCCAGCAGCCAGGACAGCTACGAGCAGTACTTC. This codes for CASSQDSYEQYF.

This clone was counted once. CDR3 residues: CASSDREGSYEQYF. CDR3 nucleotide sequence: TGTGCCAGCAGTGACAGGGAAGGCAGCTACGAGCAGTACTTC. V is TRBV25-1 and J is TRBJ2-7; tentatively, D is TRBD1 (5 bases). CDR3 length equals 14 residues. Between the trimmed V and J ends, which lost 3 bases and 3 bases, there was a span of 12 bases. Germline loops: CDR1 MGHDK, CDR2 SYGVNS.

V is TRBV30 and J is TRBJ1-3; D call uncertain. This CDR3 comprises 14 residues. Germline assignment: CDR1 GTSNPN and CDR2 SVGIG (reference sequence). V dropped 0 bases and J dropped 2 bases, with 8 bases sitting between them. CDR3 nucleotide sequence: TGTGCCTGGAGTGTACATGATCCTGGAAACACCATATATTTT. It encodes CAWSVHDPGNTIYF.

J is TRBJ2-7 and V is TRBV11-2, with 9 bases lining up with TRBD1. The CDR3 length is 15 residues. CDR1 and CDR2 (germline): SGHAT, FQNNGV. V shed 4 bases, J shed 3 bases, and the junction held 7 bases outside the gene matches. The CDR3 DNA follows: TGTGCCAGCAGCTCGCCGGGACAGGGCTTCTACGAGCAGTACTTC. This encodes CASSSPGQGFYEQYF.

V is TRBV11-3 and J is TRBJ2-5; 9 nucleotides match TRBD2. Trimming took 5 bases from V and 1 from J; bases not matched to a gene: 8. Germline CDR1 reads SGHNT; CDR2 reads YENEEA. The CDR3 has 16 residues. CDR3 nucleotides: TGTGCCAGCAGCCCCAGACGCGGGGGGGCCCAAGAGACCCAGTACTTC. It specifies CASSPRRGGAQETQYF.

This chain joins TRBV7-9 and TRBJ2-7; a weak D match, TRBD1 (6 bases). The CDR3 sequence is 15 residues long. In germline, CDR1 is SEHNR, CDR2 FQNEAQ (reference sequence). V was clipped by 4 bases and J by 2 bases, with 15 bases between them. The CDR3 here is CASSSTTQGPYEQYF. The CDR3 DNA follows: TGTGCCAGCAGCTCAACAACACAGGGTCCCTACGAGCAGTACTTC.

The chain recombines TRBV1 with TRBJ2-7; the listed D gene, TRBD1, was not tested against the DNA. TRBV1 is given as a pseudogene. CDR3 size: 17 residues. The chain's CDR3 is CTSSRCKATGNSGEQYF. CDR3 in DNA: TGCACCAGCAGCAGATGTAAAGCTACAGGGAATTCAGGCGAGCAGTACTTC.

This chain connects TRBV30 to TRBJ1-2, with 8 bases fitting TRBD1. V shed 4 bases, J shed 3 bases, and the junction held 1 base outside the gene matches. Per the germline V gene, CDR1 is GTSNPN and CDR2 is SVGIG (reference sequence). The CDR3 is 12 residues long. This chain's CDR3 is CAWTTGDYGYTF. The CDR3 DNA reads TGTGCCTGGACGACAGGGGACTATGGCTACACCTTC.

J is TRBJ2-3 and V is TRBV10-3, with 7 nucleotides matching TRBD1. The germline V gene encodes CDR1 ENHRY and CDR2 SYGVKD. CDR3 length equals 15 residues. With 7 bases clipped from V and 4 bases from J, the junction kept 11 bases outside the gene matches. The chain's CDR3 is CAITLQGQPSDTQYF. CDR3 nucleotides: TGTGCCATCACCCTCCAGGGACAGCCCTCAGATACGCAGTATTTT.

The chain uses TRBV7-2 and TRBJ2-5; D possibly corresponds to TRBD2 (6 bases). Germline values: CDR1 SGHTA, CDR2 FQGNSA. The CDR3 extends over 15 amino acids. Trimming took off 5 bases at V and 1 base at J, with 14 bases between the two ends. The CDR3, as DNA: TGTGCCAGCAGCCCACGACTAGGTCCCCAAGAGACCCAGTACTTC. Its protein is CASSPRLGPQETQYF. The complete variable domain, with remaining parts taken from reference TRBV7-2 and TRBJ2-5, reads GAGVSQSPSNKVTEKGKDVELRCDPISGHTALYWYRQSLGQGLEFLIYFQGNSAPDKSGLPSDRFSAERTGGSVSTLTIQRTQQEDSAVYLCASSPRLGPQETQYFGPGTRLLVL.

The rearrangement links TRBV7-7 to TRBJ2-7; TRBD1 agrees at 8 bases. Germline-derived CDR1 and CDR2 are SSHAT and FNYEAQ (reference sequence). CDR3 length: 14 residues. V lost 5 bases and J lost 3; bases outside the gene matches: 6. CDR3 coding DNA: TGTGCCAGCAGCCCCGGACAGGGACTCTACGAGCAGTACTTC. Amino acids: CASSPGQGLYEQYF.

V is TRBV4-3 and J is TRBJ2-3, with 9 bases matching TRBD2. The CDR3 covers 16 residues. V shed 0 bases, J shed 4 bases, and the junction held 5 bases outside the gene matches. CDR1 LGHNA and CDR2 YSLEER come from the germline V gene. The CDR3 loop is CASSQDPSGAADTQYF. The CDR3 DNA sequence: TGCGCCAGCAGCCAAGACCCTAGCGGGGCGGCAGATACGCAGTATTTT.

J is TRBJ1-1 and V is TRBV5-1; 7 bases line up with TRBD1. Germline V lookup: CDR1 SGHRS, CDR2 YFSETQ. J was trimmed by 4 bases and V by 1 base; bases with no gene match: 7. The CDR3 has 15 amino acids. CDR3 DNA sequence: TGCGCCAGCAGCTTGTCTTCAGGGGGAGGCACTGAAGCTTTCTTT. As protein: CASSLSSGGGTEAFF.

This chain links TRBV11-2 with TRBJ2-7; D remains unclear. Trimming removed 1 base at V and 4 bases at J, with 8 bases between. In germline, CDR1 is SGHAT, CDR2 FQNNGV. The CDR3 sequence is 13 residues long. DNA for the CDR3: TGTGCCAGCAGCTTAGTTCTGAGTTACGAGCAGTACTTC. Translated: CASSLVLSYEQYF.

This clone was found a few times. J is TRBJ1-2 and V is TRBV2; no definite D call. The CDR3 length is 13 residues. The germline V gene encodes CDR1 SNHLY and CDR2 FYNNEI. Trimming cost V 6 bases and J 2 bases, with 10 bases left between them. For the CDR3, the DNA is TGTGCCAGCAGCCCCCCCCTAAACTATGGCTACACCTTC. Its protein product is CASSPPLNYGYTF.

The chain uses TRBV7-8 and TRBJ1-6; D might be TRBD1 (6 bases). The CDR3 runs 15 residues. Per the germline V gene, CDR1 is SGHVS and CDR2 is FQNEAQ. Trimming cost V 6 bases and J 9 bases, with 18 bases left between them. The DNA for the CDR3 is TGTGCCAGCAGTCTCCGGAGCGGGGGCAGTTCACCCCTCCACTTT. Its protein is CASSLRSGGSSPLHF.

This chain connects TRBV2 to TRBJ2-2; possible D gene TRBD1, 5 bases. V was clipped by 3 bases and J by 4 bases, with 12 bases between them. The V gene's germline CDR1 is SNHLY and CDR2 FYNNEI. This CDR3 contains 15 residues. CDR3 sequence: CASSEFRVGTGELFF. In nucleotides, the CDR3 is TGTGCCAGCAGTGAGTTCAGGGTGGGCACCGGGGAGCTGTTTTTT.